The TCR beta chain under discussion was sequenced for a study of cytomegalovirus exposure and HLA in healthy donors. The PCR employed 60 Vbeta primers together with 13 Jbeta primers. The repertoire was sequenced with immunoSEQ multiplex PCR; TCRdb's copy has only in-frame clones and lacks some. The table records approximately 150,000 clones, 82% of them present only once. The sequenced material came from PBMCs. The clonotype was recovered from a male donor in good health and CMV-seronegative.

CDR3 amino acids: CASTGQTYEQYF. CDR3 in DNA: TGTGCCAGCACCGGACAGACCTACGAGCAGTACTTC. The chain employs TRBV5-8 and TRBJ2-7, with D tentatively TRBD1 (6 bases). The CDR3 spans 12 residues. Trimming left V 6 bases short and J 2 bases short, with 9 bases between. The V gene's germline CDR1 is SGHTS and CDR2 YDEGEE.